This is a list of T cell receptor beta chains from one sample in a study of T cell responses to AZD1222 COVID-19 vaccine. Assay used: immunoSEQ multiplex PCR; TCRdb lists only in-frame clones, some missing. The sample lists approximately 100,000 clones, around 90% occurring once. Material: peripheral blood, obtained on day 0 of AZD1222 vaccination. These receptors all come from an adult in good health. The CDR3 runs from the conserved cysteine through the conserved F or W. A D gene is named only where the DNA matches it firmly. Clone size is shown for a subset of rows, as once, few, many or a class of expanded clone.

>NA|TRBJ1-4|NA|TRBV28
CASSLAVDKLFF
TGTGCCAGCAGTTTGGCGGTGGACAAACTGTTTTTT
>NA|TRBJ2-1|TRBD2|TRBV5-1
CASSLPSGSSYNEQFF
TGCGCCAGCAGCTTACCGAGCGGGAGTTCCTACAATGAGCAGTTCTTC
>NA|TRBJ1-2|NA|TRBV27
CASSSSSSNYGYTF
TGTGCCAGCAGTTCATCTTCATCTAACTATGGCTACACCTTC
>NA|TRBJ2-3|NA|TRBV6-4
CASSQQGRDTDTQYF
TGTGCCAGCAGCCAACAGGGGAGGGACACAGATACGCAGTATTTT
>NA|TRBJ2-2|TRBD2|TRBV2
CASSAIAGPGELFF
TGTGCCAGCAGCGCGATAGCGGGACCCGGGGAGCTGTTTTTT
>NA|TRBJ1-5|NA|TRBV12-5
CASGLVSGPNQPQHF
TGTGCTAGTGGTTTGGTATCTGGGCCCAATCAGCCCCAGCATTTT
>NA|TRBJ1-1|NA|TRBV5-1
CASKWEDEAFF
TGCGCCAGCAAATGGGAGGATGAAGCTTTCTTT
>NA|TRBJ2-5|TRBD1|TRBV27
CASSLLTGGQETQYF
TGTGCCAGCAGCCTATTGACAGGGGGCCAAGAGACCCAGTACTTC
>NA|TRBJ1-2|NA|TRBV5-1
CASSSDIYGYTF
TGCGCCAGCAGCTCGGACATCTATGGCTACACCTTC
>NA|TRBJ1-1|NA|TRBV30
CAWSQTANTEAFF
TGTGCCTGGAGTCAAACAGCGAACACTGAAGCTTTCTTT
>NA|TRBJ2-1|TRBD1|TRBV7-2
CASSPRDRLYNEQFF
TGTGCCAGCAGCCCACGGGACAGGCTTTACAATGAGCAGTTCTTC
>NA|TRBJ1-5|TRBD1|TRBV29-1
CSVEGTGGGPQHF
TGCAGCGTTGAAGGGACAGGAGGAGGGCCCCAGCATTTT
>NA|TRBJ1-5|NA|TRBV28
CASGGFSNQPQHF
TGTGCCAGCGGGGGGTTTAGCAATCAGCCCCAGCATTTT
>NA|TRBJ1-1|NA|TRBV10-3
CAISPGERRTEAFF
TGTGCCATCAGTCCCGGGGAGAGAAGGACTGAAGCTTTCTTT
>NA|TRBJ1-2|NA|TRBV28
CASSLWGGGNGYTF
TGTGCCAGCAGTTTATGGGGGGGCGGGAATGGCTACACCTTC
>NA|TRBJ1-1|NA|TRBV5-6
CASSIQGMNTEAFF
TGTGCCAGCAGCATTCAGGGGATGAACACTGAAGCTTTCTTT
>NA|TRBJ2-3|NA|TRBV7-9
CASSPLLSTDTQYF
TGTGCCAGCAGTCCCCTGCTGAGCACAGATACGCAGTATTTT
>NA|TRBJ2-7|NA|TRBV5-6
CASSPRDTRASYEQYF
TGTGCCAGCAGCCCTAGGGACACCAGGGCCTCCTACGAGCAGTACTTC
>NA|TRBJ2-3|NA|TRBV30
CAWSGGGRTDTQYF
TGTGCCTGGAGCGGGGGAGGCCGCACAGATACGCAGTATTTT
>NA|TRBJ2-4|NA|TRBV12-3/TRBV12-4
CASSPSLYIQYF
TGTGCCAGTAGCCCGAGTCTTTACATTCAGTACTTC
>NA|TRBJ2-7|TRBD1|TRBV2
CASSVETGNHEQYF
TGTGCCAGCAGTGTCGAGACAGGGAACCACGAGCAGTACTTC
>NA|TRBJ1-6|NA|TRBV12-3/TRBV12-4
CASSFRNSPLHF
TGTGCCAGCAGTTTTCGTAATTCACCCCTCCACTTT
>NA|TRBJ1-1|NA|TRBV9
CASSVAREDAAFF
TGTGCCAGCAGCGTAGCCAGGGAAGACGCAGCTTTCTTT
>NA|TRBJ2-4|TRBD2|TRBV5-1
CASSLTSGGPWDIQYF
TGCGCCAGCAGCCTCACTAGCGGGGGGCCCTGGGACATTCAGTACTTC
>NA|TRBJ2-1|TRBD2|TRBV9
CASSVAGGTNEQFF
TGTGCCAGCAGCGTTGCGGGAGGAACCAATGAGCAGTTCTTC
>NA|TRBJ1-6|TRBD1|TRBV11-2
CASSQTGTGYSPLHF
TGTGCCAGCAGTCAAACCGGGACAGGGTATTCACCCCTCCACTTT
>NA|TRBJ1-1|NA|TRBV2
CASSLVWGTEAFF
TGTGCCAGCAGTTTAGTATGGGGCACTGAAGCTTTCTTT
>NA|TRBJ2-5|TRBD2|TRBV12-3/TRBV12-4
CASSLASGGTQYF
TGTGCCAGCAGTTTGGCTAGCGGGGGGACCCAGTACTTC
>NA|TRBJ2-1|TRBD1|TRBV9
CASSTGTAYNEQFF
TGTGCCAGCAGCACCGGGACAGCTTACAATGAGCAGTTCTTC
>NA|TRBJ2-2|NA|TRBV6-2/TRBV6-3
CASSYSGRGGTGELFF
TGTGCCAGCAGTTACTCGGGCAGGGGGGGCACCGGGGAGCTGTTTTTT
>once|TRBJ2-1|NA|TRBV28
CASSSPGSPRNNEQFF
TGTGCCAGCAGTTCACCAGGCAGCCCAAGAAACAATGAGCAGTTCTTC
>NA|TRBJ1-2|TRBD1|TRBV19
CASSIVTGGAFGYTF
TGTGCCAGTAGTATAGTTACAGGGGGCGCGTTTGGCTACACCTTC
>NA|TRBJ1-2|NA|TRBV3-1/TRBV3-2
CASSLHWGYTF
TGTGCCAGCAGCCTTCATTGGGGCTACACCTTC
>NA|TRBJ2-3|TRBD2|TRBV11-1
CASSLGAGARADTQYF
TGTGCCAGCAGCTTAGGCGCGGGAGCCCGCGCAGATACGCAGTATTTT
>NA|TRBJ2-1|TRBD2|TRBV11-3
CASSPLAGGNNEQFF
TGTGCCAGCAGCCCCCTAGCGGGGGGCAACAATGAGCAGTTCTTC
>NA|TRBJ1-6|TRBD1|TRBV5-5
CASSPRDRIDSPLHF
TGTGCCAGCAGCCCACGGGACAGAATAGATTCACCCCTCCACTTT
>NA|TRBJ1-5|NA|TRBV3-1/TRBV3-2
CASSQGQVSQPQHF
TGTGCCAGCAGCCAAGGGCAGGTCAGCCAGCCCCAGCATTTT
>NA|TRBJ1-6|TRBD1|TRBV5-1
CASSSNSGTGGSPLHF
TGCGCCAGCAGCTCCAATTCCGGGACAGGGGGTTCACCCCTCCACTTT
>NA|TRBJ2-5|TRBD1|TRBV27
CASSFNHQQGKGETQYF
TGTGCCAGCAGTTTCAACCACCAACAGGGGAAGGGGGAGACCCAGTACTTC
>NA|TRBJ1-1|TRBD1|TRBV27
CASSPLGQGIEAFF
TGTGCCAGCAGTCCTCTGGGACAGGGAATTGAAGCTTTCTTT
>NA|TRBJ1-4|NA|TRBV19
CASGRRGGEKLFF
TGTGCCAGTGGCCGGCGGGGAGGTGAAAAACTGTTTTTT
>once|TRBJ2-3|NA|TRBV7-9
CASSLDTDTQYF
TGTGCCAGCAGCTTAGACACAGATACGCAGTATTTT
>NA|TRBJ2-1|NA|TRBV7-9
CASSPHGSQGDNEQFF
TGTGCCAGCAGCCCCCATGGGTCCCAAGGGGACAATGAGCAGTTCTTC
>NA|TRBJ2-2|NA|TRBV5-1
CASSPVITGELFF
TGCGCCAGCAGCCCAGTGATTACCGGGGAGCTGTTTTTT
>NA|TRBJ1-2|NA|TRBV6-5
CASSYSEGNGYTF
TGTGCCAGCAGTTACTCTGAGGGAAACGGCTACACCTTC
>NA|TRBJ2-7|NA|TRBV7-9
CASSSLGTGTHEQYF
TGTGCCAGCAGCTCCCTGGGTACAGGGACCCACGAGCAGTACTTC
>NA|TRBJ1-2|NA|TRBV10-3
CAISEPWTAGYTF
TGTGCCATCAGTGAGCCCTGGACGGCTGGCTACACCTTC
>NA|TRBJ1-2|NA|TRBV29-1
CSVNGYTF
TGCAGCGTTAATGGCTACACCTTC
>NA|TRBJ1-2|NA|TRBV25-1
CASSGTTAAYGYTF
TGTGCCAGCAGTGGAACCACCGCAGCCTATGGCTACACCTTC
>NA|TRBJ2-7|TRBD2|TRBV7-2
CASSPHGTSNEQYF
TGTGCCAGCAGCCCACACGGGACTAGCAATGAGCAGTACTTC
>NA|TRBJ2-1|NA|TRBV28
CASSLQTGTTYNEQFF
TGTGCCAGCAGTCTCCAGACAGGTACCACCTACAATGAGCAGTTCTTC
>NA|TRBJ2-6|NA|TRBV2
CASSEEGAGANVLTF
TGTGCCAGCAGTGAAGAAGGGGCTGGGGCCAACGTCCTGACTTTC
>NA|TRBJ1-1|NA|TRBV29-1
CSVDRGSNTEAFF
TGCAGCGTTGACCGGGGATCGAACACTGAAGCTTTCTTT